This TCR beta chain was identified in a study of blood T cell repertoires in COVID-19. As processed by the authors: From reference gene primer amplification, estimates of nucleated cell counts were derived. The protocol was immunoSEQ multiplex PCR, while the TCRdb copy is restricted to in-frame clones and leaves out a portion. The V and J calls and clone size come from that table; D and trimming were worked out from the DNA. The table lists some 350,000 clones, more than 75% of them singletons, with 2.5% to 3.5% in the top ten. Germline V gives CDR1 MNHEY, CDR2 SVGEGT. Trimming stripped 2 bases from V and 2 bases from J, with 10 bases between. This CDR3 has 14 amino acids.

Specimen: peripheral blood. The sequence derives from a human donor in a cohort sampled during active COVID-19. The chain combines TRBV6-2 or TRBV6-3 with TRBJ2-7; a possible D gene is TRBD1 (5 bases). In DNA form, the CDR3 reads TGTGCCAGCAGTTACGGCTCAGGGACCTACGAGCAGTACTTC. It codes for CASSYGSGTYEQYF.